The TCR beta chain under discussion was sequenced for a study of CD8 T cells in ankylosing spondylitis. Findings of the study overall: It appeared that ankylosing spondylitis blood was characterized by a TCR beta motif of about 8 highly homologous variants. Earlier work had already found some motif variants in reactive arthritis synovial fluid and blood.

The CDR3 totals 14 residues. The germline CDR1 and CDR2 sequences are SGHTA and FQGNSA. V lost 2 bases, J lost 8 bases, and 15 bases lay in between. About this clonotype: The target antigen is unknown.

Construction of TCR beta libraries was performed using quantitative 5'-RACE with molecular barcodes. TCRdb reprocessed the 5' RACE reads with MiXCR, giving one entry per CDR3 protein. The table has roughly 240,000 distinct CDR3 sequences, approximately 8.4% seen once. The J gene is TRBJ1-2, the V gene TRBV7-2, with D possibly being TRBD1 (5 bases). Sequencing was carried out using blood, either unsorted or a sorted T cell fraction (not recorded which). The receptor comes from a female donor with ankylosing spondylitis or in good health (not recorded which). CDR3 coding DNA: TGTGCCAGCAGCTTACTCTTAACAGGCCGGGGCTACACCTTC. Amino acids: CASSLLLTGRGYTF.